Shown below are 30 T cell receptor beta chains from a single sample sequenced in a study of T cell repertoires in cytomegalovirus infection. MiXCR, run by TCRdb on the reads, gives a single entry per CDR3 protein. Among approximately 990,000 distinct CDR3 sequences listed, under 40% were seen once. The antigens of these receptors remain unknown. The source material was cultured CD8+ T cells from PBMCs, sampled from culture after CMV antigen stimulation. These TCRs come from a human donor in good health (CMV status not recorded). Some clones in this sample may be carry-over from other donors' samples.

This clonotype has a handful of counts. At one boundary the junction diverges from the germline segment, which might be a read error. The rearrangement links TRBV5-5 to TRBJ1-5; D may be TRBD1 (5 bases). The CDR3 runs 15 residues. The germline gives CDR1 SGHKS, CDR2 YYEKEE (reference sequence). The DNA for the CDR3 is TGTGCCAGTAGCTTGGACACCCTACTCGATCAGCCCCAGCATTTT. Translating gives CASSLDTLLDQPQHF. Full variable domain (missing parts from reference TRBV5-5 and TRBJ1-5): DAGVTQSPTHLIKTRGQQVTLRCSPISGHKSVSWYQQVLGQGPQFIFQYYEKEERGRGNFPDRFSARQFPNYSSELNVNALLLGDSALYLCASSLDTLLDQPQHFGDGTRLSIL.

This clonotype showed up just a few times. This chain uses TRBV6-6 with TRBJ1-3, with unresolved D. There are 15 residues in the CDR3. CDR1 MNHNY and CDR2 SVGAGI come from the germline V gene (reference sequence). Trimming pared 3 bases from V and 3 bases from J, leaving 12 bases between. CDR3 sequence (DNA): TGTGCCAGCAGTTATCTCGAAGGCGGTGGAAACACCATATATTTT. This codes for CASSYLEGGGNTIYF.

The chain combines TRBV7-6 with TRBJ2-7; the D is unclear. The CDR3 is 15 amino acids. Germline V gene lookup returns CDR1 SGHVS and CDR2 FNYEAQ. V gave up 7 bases and J gave up 0 bases, with 16 bases separating them. CDR3 region: CASIWVWGISYEQYV. CDR3 in DNA: TGTGCCAGCATCTGGGTATGGGGTATCTCCTACGAGCAGTACGTC.

This clonotype appeared many times. The V call is TRBV7-6, the J call TRBJ2-3, with D unclear. Germline V CDR1 and CDR2: SGHVS, FNYEAQ. CDR3 length: 14 amino acids. V dropped 6 bases and J dropped 4 bases, with 14 bases sitting between them. CDR3 nucleotides: TGTGCCAGCAGTTCAAAAAGGGCCCCAGATACGCAGTATTTT. Translating gives CASSSKRAPDTQYF.

This clonotype showed up just once. With a much larger clone just one base away, this may be a read error. The chain uses TRBV7-4 and TRBJ1-6, with D possibly being TRBD1 (5 bases). Germline loops: CDR1 SGHVT, CDR2 SQSDAQ. V lost 1 base, J lost 10 bases, and 20 bases lay in between. CDR3 size: 17 residues. Written as DNA, the CDR3 is TGTGCCAGCAGCTTAGTGGACATGGGTGGAAGGTGGTCACCCCTCCACTTT. This codes for CASSLVDMGGRWSPLHF. The full variable domain, rest sourced from reference TRBV7-4 and TRBJ1-6, is GAGVSQSPRYKVAKRGRDVALRCDSISGHVTLYWYRQTLGQGSEVLTYSQSDAQRDKSGRPSGRFSAERPERSVSTLKIQRTEQGDSAVYLCASSLVDMGGRWSPLHFGNGTRLTVT.

The rearrangement uses TRBV29-1 and TRBJ1-1; 11 bases are shared with TRBD1. CDR1 is SQVTM and CDR2 is ANQGSEA in the germline V gene. The CDR3 is 17 amino acids. J was trimmed by 4 bases and V by 7 bases; bases with no gene match: 17. The CDR3 DNA follows: TGCAGCGCCTGGACAGGGGGCCGGGGGATTGGGGGCACTGAAGCTTTCTTT. Translating it yields CSAWTGGRGIGGTEAFF.

This chain links TRBV25-1 with TRBJ1-4, with D tentatively TRBD1 (5 bases). Germline-derived CDR1 and CDR2 are MGHDK and SYGVNS. This CDR3 has 13 residues. V was cut by 1 base and J by 12 bases, with 12 bases left in between. The CDR3 sequence is CASSEWGRGELFF. The CDR3 coding sequence is TGTGCCAGCAGTGAATGGGGCCGAGGCGAACTGTTTTTT.

The chain recombines TRBV7-9 with TRBJ1-2; TRBD1 agrees at 8 bases. V shed 5 bases, J shed 4 bases, and the junction held 6 bases outside the gene matches. The germline V gene has CDR1 SEHNR and CDR2 FQNEAQ (reference sequence). There are 14 residues in the CDR3. The CDR3 loop is CASSKGQALYGYTF. The CDR3 DNA sequence: TGTGCCAGCAGCAAGGGACAGGCCCTCTATGGCTACACCTTC.

The gene calls are TRBV4-1 and TRBJ1-2; maybe TRBD1 (6 bases). The V gene lost 0 bases and the J gene lost 4 bases, with 9 bases spanning the gap. CDR1 and CDR2 (germline): MGHRA, YSYEKL. The CDR3 loop spans 14 amino acids. The CDR3 bases are TGCGCCAGCAGCCAAGAGGGGGCCGGCTATGGCTACACCTTC. Its translation is CASSQEGAGYGYTF.

There are a few counts of this clonotype. This chain connects TRBV29-1 to TRBJ2-5, with 7 bases matching TRBD2. CDR1 SQVTM and CDR2 ANQGSEA come from the germline V gene. This CDR3 has 15 amino acids. Trimming at V came to 3 bases and at J to 1 base, leaving 8 bases not matched to a gene. The CDR3 sequence is CSVDFGRSSQETQYF. CDR3 bases: TGCAGCGTTGACTTCGGGAGGTCTTCCCAAGAGACCCAGTACTTC.

The V gene is TRBV19, the J gene TRBJ1-5; TRBD1 matches at 11 bases. The germline CDR1 and CDR2 sequences are LNHDA and SQIVND (reference sequence). The CDR3 runs 16 residues. With V trimmed by 5 bases and J by 1 base, 4 bases remained unmatched. The CDR3 nucleotides are TGTGCCAGTAGTCGGACAGGGGGCCTCAGCAATCAGCCCCAGCATTTT. Protein product: CASSRTGGLSNQPQHF. Supplemented by reference TRBV19 and TRBJ1-5, the full variable domain reads DGGITQSPKYLFRKEGQNVTLSCEQNLNHDAMYWYRQDPGQGLRLIYYSQIVNDFQKGDIAEGYSVSREKKESFPLTVTSAQKNPTAFYLCASSRTGGLSNQPQHFGDGTRLSIL.

This clonotype was picked up a small number of times. This chain connects TRBV7-6 to TRBJ1-4; D ambiguous. The CDR3 spans 16 residues. Trimming removed 3 bases at V and 2 bases at J, with 13 bases between. Germline CDR1 SGHVS, CDR2 FNYEAQ. CDR3 in DNA: TGTGCCAGCAGCTTGGGGTACGGGCGCACTAATGAAAAACTGTTTTTT. Amino acids: CASSLGYGRTNEKLFF. The full variable domain, in which reference TRBV7-6 and TRBJ1-4 provide the parts outside the CDR3, is GAGVSQSPRYKVTKRGQDVALRCDPISGHVSLYWYRQALGQGPEFLTYFNYEAQQDKSGLPNDRFSAERPEGSISTLTIQRTEQRDSAMYRCASSLGYGRTNEKLFFGSGTQLSVL.

This clonotype was seen a handful of times. V usage is TRBV7-9 and J usage is TRBJ2-3, with TRBD2 identical over 10 bases. The germline gives CDR1 SEHNR, CDR2 FQNEAQ (reference sequence). V lost 5 bases, J lost 1 base, and 21 bases stayed unmatched. The CDR3 contains 21 residues. The CDR3 loop is CASSPPPPGLATGMGTDTQYF. CDR3 coding DNA: TGTGCCAGCAGCCCCCCCCCTCCGGGACTAGCGACGGGGATGGGCACAGATACGCAGTATTTT.

This clonotype was detected only a few times. The chain links TRBV12-5 to TRBJ2-3; weak D call: TRBD1 (5 bases). There are 15 residues in the CDR3. Germline CDR1 reads LGHNT; CDR2 reads FRNRAP. V was trimmed by 1 base and J by 0 bases, leaving 8 bases between them. CDR3 amino acids: CASGLGQSSTDTQYF. The DNA of the CDR3 is TGTGCTAGTGGTTTGGGACAGAGCAGCACAGATACGCAGTATTTT.

The chain couples TRBV6-1 to TRBJ1-3; D uncertain. The germline V and J ends were trimmed by 2 bases and 2 bases, with 10 bases remaining between them. CDR1 and CDR2 from the germline V gene are MNHNS and SASEGT. CDR3 size: 15 residues. The DNA of the CDR3 is TGTGCCAGCAGTGAAAGACGGTCACCTGGAAACACCATATATTTT. As protein: CASSERRSPGNTIYF.

The J gene is TRBJ2-1, the V gene TRBV24-1; D uncertain. In germline, CDR1 is KGHDR, CDR2 SFDVKD. Trimming left V 0 bases short and J 15 bases short, with 11 bases between. This CDR3 contains 12 residues. The CDR3 sequence: CATSDLWTEWFF. DNA for the CDR3: TGTGCCACCAGTGATTTGTGGACGGAGTGGTTCTTC.

This clonotype was seen only a few times. The V and J genes are TRBV7-2 and TRBJ2-5; 11 bases line up with TRBD1. The CDR3 spans 19 residues. Looked up from germline, CDR1 is SGHTA and CDR2 is FQGNSA. Unmatched junction bases numbered 15, after V lost 4 bases and J lost 2 bases. The CDR3, as DNA: TGTGCCAGCAGCTCATACCCCGGACAGGGGGCCTTCTTACAAGAGACCCAGTACTTC. Translation gives CASSSYPGQGAFLQETQYF. Full variable domain (outside the CDR3, taken from reference TRBV7-2 and TRBJ2-5): GAGVSQSPSNKVTEKGKDVELRCDPISGHTALYWYRQSLGQGLEFLIYFQGNSAPDKSGLPSDRFSAERTGGSVSTLTIQRTQQEDSAVYLCASSSYPGQGAFLQETQYFGPGTRLLVL.

This clonotype occurred many times. The chain recombines TRBV6-1 with TRBJ2-1, with D unclear. In germline, CDR1 is MNHNS, CDR2 SASEGT. This CDR3 region has 15 residues. Trimming pared 4 bases from V and 0 bases from J, leaving 10 bases between. The DNA of the CDR3 is TGTGCCAGCAGTGCGCGGCTAAACTCCTACAATGAGCAGTTCTTC. As protein: CASSARLNSYNEQFF.

Note on this clonotype: A read error is possible here, since a much larger clone lies one base away. The chain has TRBV28 and TRBJ2-3; a weak D match, TRBD1 (6 bases). Looked up from germline, CDR1 is MDHEN and CDR2 is SYDVKM. This CDR3 has 15 residues. CDR3 coding DNA: TGTACCAGCAGCTGGACAGCATCATCCACAGATACGCAGTATTTT. Translated, it gives CTSSWTASSTDTQYF.

Concerning this clonotype: No conserved phenylalanine or tryptophan ends this CDR3, so it is likely a read error. The chain is built from TRBV4-1 and TRBJ2-7; D not certain. Per germline, CDR1 MGHRA and CDR2 YSYEKL. V was shortened by 2 bases and J by 3 bases, with 17 bases between the two germline ends. The CDR3 consists of 16 residues. The CDR3 DNA reads TGCGCCAGCAGCCAATATGATCAGGACGGATACTACGAGCAGTACTAC. Protein: CASSQYDQDGYYEQYY.

This chain joins TRBV11-2 and TRBJ2-5; the D gene is possibly TRBD1 (5 bases). V dropped 4 bases and J dropped 4 bases, with 13 bases sitting between them. Per germline, CDR1 SGHAT and CDR2 FQNNGV. CDR3 length: 14 residues. The CDR3 nucleotides read TGTGCCAGCAGCTACCCGCTAGGGGTAGAGACCCAGTACTTC. Protein sequence: CASSYPLGVETQYF. The complete variable domain, with remaining parts taken from reference TRBV11-2 and TRBJ2-5, reads EAGVAQSPRYKIIEKRQSVAFWCNPISGHATLYWYQQILGQGPKLLIQFQNNGVVDDSQLPKDRFSAERLKGVDSTLKIQPAKLEDSAVYLCASSYPLGVETQYFGPGTRLLVL.

The sample holds a few counts of this clonotype. This CDR3 is CASSLLGGGSNQPQHF. The CDR3 region has the DNA TGTGCCAGCAGTTTATTAGGAGGGGGTAGCAATCAGCCCCAGCATTTT. V gene TRBV27 combines with J gene TRBJ1-5; D perhaps matches TRBD1 (6 bases). CDR3 length: 16 residues. With 1 base removed from V and 0 bases from J, the gap between germline ends came to 10 bases. In germline, CDR1 is MNHEY, CDR2 SMNVEV (reference sequence).

This clonotype was counted between two and nine times. V and J are TRBV9 and TRBJ1-1; 8 bases align to TRBD1. The CDR3 is made up of 13 amino acids. V was clipped by 2 bases and J by 10 bases; unmatched bases: 7. From germline, CDR1 is SGDLS and CDR2 YYNGEE. In nucleotides, the CDR3 is TGTGCCAGCAGCGTTGGACAGGGAGGGACAGCTTTCTTT. Translated: CASSVGQGGTAFF.

This clonotype was seen a few times. V gene TRBV27 combines with J gene TRBJ1-2; D perhaps matches TRBD1 (6 bases). The CDR3 totals 15 residues. The germline CDR1 and CDR2 sequences are MNHEY and SMNVEV (reference sequence). Trimming cost V 0 bases and J 4 bases, with 12 bases left between them. CDR3 DNA: TGTGCCAGCAGTTTATCTGGGGGGCGCTTCTATGGCTACACCTTC. Its translation: CASSLSGGRFYGYTF.

This clonotype was seen more than once but under ten times. The rearrangement uses TRBV5-7 and TRBJ1-6, with 7 nucleotides matching TRBD1. TRBV5-7 is flagged as an ORF with uncertain function. This CDR3 is 18 amino acids long. The trim removed 4 bases at V and 5 bases at J, leaving 15 bases unmatched. CDR3 loop: CASSQKWIRDRNNSPLHF. CDR3 DNA: TGTGCCAGCAGCCAAAAGTGGATCCGGGACAGAAATAATTCACCCCTCCACTTT.

This clonotype was detected only a few times. The chain has TRBV7-9 and TRBJ2-4; 9 bases match TRBD1. Trimming removed 2 bases from V and 1 base from J; junction bases left unmatched: 6. The germline V gene encodes CDR1 SEHNR and CDR2 FQNEAQ (reference sequence). The CDR3 has 17 amino acids. CDR3 sequence: CASSLPRDREAKNIQYF. CDR3 DNA sequence: TGTGCCAGCAGCTTACCCCGGGACAGGGAGGCCAAAAACATTCAGTACTTC. The variable domain in full, with the rest retrieved from reference TRBV7-9 and TRBJ2-4, is DTGVSQNPRHKITKRGQNVTFRCDPISEHNRLYWYRQTLGQGPEFLTYFQNEAQLEKSRLLSDRFSAERPKGSFSTLEIQRTEQGDSAMYLCASSLPRDREAKNIQYFGAGTRLSVL.

The chain uses TRBV4-3 and TRBJ2-2, with no clear D. Between the trimmed V and J ends, which lost 4 bases and 0 bases, there was a span of 21 bases. The V gene's germline CDR1 is LGHNA and CDR2 YSLEER. The CDR3 contains 19 residues. CDR3 protein: CASSLKVTSIYANTGELFF. The CDR3 region has the DNA TGCGCCAGCAGCCTGAAGGTTACCTCAATTTACGCGAACACCGGGGAGCTGTTTTTT.

The sample holds a few counts of this clonotype. The rearrangement links TRBV6-1 to TRBJ2-5, with 12 bases that match TRBD2. The ends lost 2 bases at V and 5 bases at J; junction bases unmatched: 9. The germline V gene has CDR1 MNHNS and CDR2 SASEGT. CDR3 length: 17 amino acids. CDR3 nucleotides: TGTGCCAGCAGTGAATGGCTAGCGGGGGGGGGAGACGAGACCCAGTACTTC. It specifies CASSEWLAGGGDETQYF.

The chain links TRBV20-1 to TRBJ2-7; D is possibly TRBD2 (6 bases). The CDR3 extends over 15 amino acids. In germline, CDR1 is DFQATT, CDR2 SNEGSKA (reference sequence). V lost 5 bases, J lost 3 bases, and 20 bases lay in between. CDR3 DNA sequence: TGCAGTGCTGGAGGTGGGCGGGACCCCCTCTACGAGCAGTACTTC. Translation: CSAGGGRDPLYEQYF.

The sample holds one count of this clonotype. V is TRBV27 and J is TRBJ1-6; D gene unclear. This CDR3 is built from 14 residues. V lost 0 bases and J 7 bases, leaving 7 bases between the germline ends. CDR1 is MNHEY, CDR2 SMNVEV, per germline (reference sequence). The chain's CDR3 is CASSLSQRNSPLHF. The CDR3 DNA reads as TGTGCCAGCAGTTTATCGCAAAGAAATTCACCCCTCCACTTT.